The TCR beta chain under discussion was sequenced for a study of response to subunit inactivated influenza vaccine. The CDR3 runs to 16 residues. Germline CDR1 is MGHRA and CDR2 is YSYEKL. V lost 4 bases, J lost 1 base, and 17 bases lay in between. TCRdb processed the RT-PCR reads anew with MiXCR; each CDR3 protein has one entry. The sample holds under 850,000 distinct CDR3 sequences; around 20% are singletons and the top ten take roughly a tenth. General observations from the study: Authors suggested that a seasonal influenza vaccination recruits few new T cells each time.

This clonotype came up many times. What it binds is not known. This sequence originates from a man over 45 who received an inactivated influenza vaccine. The genes are TRBV4-1 and TRBJ2-7; D is undetermined. The sequencing used PBMCs from blood, collected roughly 5 days after vaccination. The CDR3 DNA sequence: TGCGCCAGCAGCCCGCTAGAGTCCCCCCCATCCTACGAGCAGTACTTC. It is translated as CASSPLESPPSYEQYF.